This TCR beta chain emerged from a study of long-term antiretroviral therapy in people with HIV. Across the study: A decade or so separates the oldest specimens from the later 2015 immediate-ART recommendation.

Findings and caveats of the study: Despite increasing after ART, diversity remained lower than that of transplant donor controls. The blood, collected between about 2004 and 2017, was possibly taken under older ART regimens.

This was the immunoSEQ v3.0 assay at survey level. Researchers set sequencing to target roughly 40,000-55,000 T-cell genomes per sample. Repertoires were generated with immunoSEQ multiplex PCR, while TCRdb's copy carries only in-frame clones and drops some. Of more than 15,000 clones listed, roughly 90% are singletons. About this clone: Its specificity is not known.

This clonotype was obtained from a man aged 55 to 70 with HIV. The sample here was unsorted PBMCs, taken 0.3 years after starting antiretroviral therapy.

The CDR3 bases are TGTGCCAGCAGTTTAATAAGGGGGGGTCAGCCCCAGCATTTT. It yields the protein CASSLIRGGQPQHF. V and J are TRBV28 and TRBJ1-5; D possibly corresponds to TRBD1 (6 bases). The V gene's germline CDR1 is MDHEN and CDR2 SYDVKM. Trimming stripped 2 bases from V and 6 bases from J, with 11 bases between. This CDR3 spans 14 amino acids.